The 2 T cell receptor beta chains listed next were all sequenced from one sample in a study of blood T cell repertoires in COVID-19. Here immunoSEQ multiplex PCR was the method, and the copy in TCRdb shows in-frame clones only, minus some. The repertoire holds about 120,000 clones, with 65% to 90% as singletons. Source material: peripheral blood. The receptors derive from a human donor in a cohort sampled during active COVID-19.

The chain is built from TRBV6-5 and TRBJ2-7, with D perhaps matching TRBD2 (6 bases). CDR3 size: 11 residues. Germline V gives CDR1 MNHEY, CDR2 SVGAGI. The CDR3 sequence is CVASAGYEQYF. CDR3 bases: TGTGTCGCGTCGGCGGGGTACGAGCAGTACTTC.

This chain uses TRBV6-5 with TRBJ2-3, with 8 bases fitting TRBD2. The ends lost 1 base at V and 4 bases at J; junction bases unmatched: 7. The CDR3 is 16 amino acids. Germline CDR1 MNHEY, CDR2 SVGAGI. CDR3 protein: CASSYLIRGGPDTQYF. DNA of the CDR3: TGTGCCAGCAGTTACTTAATTCGGGGGGGCCCAGATACGCAGTATTTT.